This T cell receptor beta chain came from a study of blood T cell repertoires in COVID-19. Sequencing was performed with immunoSEQ multiplex PCR; in TCRdb, only in-frame clones are kept and a portion is missing. The table includes over 55,000 clones, roughly nine tenths detected once. Per the germline V gene, CDR1 is LNHDA and CDR2 is SQIVND (reference sequence). V dropped 7 bases and J dropped 3 bases, with 10 bases sitting between them. The length of the CDR3 is 13 residues. J is TRBJ1-3 and V is TRBV19; D is perhaps TRBD1 (6 bases). The sample was peripheral blood. The receptor was derived from a woman at least 80 years old with acute or convalescent COVID-19. The CDR3 is CASTRTVGNTIYF. CDR3 coding DNA: TGTGCCAGTACCAGGACAGTTGGAAACACCATATATTTT.